This TCR beta chain was sequenced in a study of CD8 T cells in ankylosing spondylitis (dated by TCRdb to the late 2010s). For the study in its entirety: To find TCR variants linked to disease, the study profiled T cell receptor beta repertoires in ankylosing spondylitis patients and healthy donors. The full study cohort was made up of about 24 ankylosing spondylitis patients and over 90 healthy donors. Peripheral blood was sampled, and synovial fluid was also collected from ankylosing spondylitis patients. What the authors observed across the whole study: Blood from ankylosing spondylitis patients appeared to be characterized by a TCR beta motif composed of about eight highly homologous amino acid variants. Some of the motif variants had been reported before in the synovial fluid and blood of reactive arthritis patients, a finding that suggests common disease-initiation mechanisms. A CD8+ phenotype was shown by the disease-linked clones, which were found at relatively low frequencies in peripheral blood. According to the report, matched synovial fluid samples from ankylosing spondylitis patients were significantly enriched for the disease-linked clones.

The sequencing machine was an Illumina HiSeq 2500. TCR beta libraries were prepared by quantitative 5'-RACE with molecular barcodes. The original pipeline was this. A new computational method, built on a probabilistic model of VDJ rearrangement, was used to identify disease-linked TCR variants. TCRdb reworked the public reads: Q25 trimming with fastp, MiXCR clone assembly, productive beta chains retained. Rows are unified per CDR3 protein, each entry keeping the most common DNA and genes. TCRdb's processing, not the authors' own work, is the source of the V and J calls. Present in this sample are 300,000 to 400,000 distinct CDR3 sequences, roughly 15% of which were seen just once. The top ten hold approximately 0.99% of the sample. This clonotype has only a few counts. No antigen is known for it. No clone much larger than this one lies a single base away; base qualities are absent. The source material was blood, either unsorted or a sorted T cell fraction (not recorded which). The source is a male donor with ankylosing spondylitis or in good health (not recorded which).

The CDR3 loop reads CASKSGTGNEQFF. DNA sequence: TGCGCCAGCAAATCCGGGACAGGCAATGAGCAGTTCTTC. This receptor chain uses TRBV5-1 and TRBJ2-1, with TRBD1 matching 8 junction bases. The CDR3 goes from the cysteine to the phenylalanine over 13 residues. Solely the CDR3 DNA is kept, with 39 bases framed from the first base. In the germline V gene, CDR1 corresponds to SGHRS and CDR2 to YFSETQ. From V the trimming removes 6 bases and from J it removes 6 bases, while the gene matches leave 5 bases of the junction unaccounted for.